The clone carrying this TCR beta chain was picked up many times. The source of the sample is a study of regulatory T cells in long-lasting Graves disease. Documented time point: newly diagnosed GD, antithyroid drugs for less than 3 months. Construction of the TCR library relied on RNA isolated from PBMCs. To make TCR beta libraries, researchers used iRepertoire HTBI primers and Arm-PCR of CDR3 regions. TCRdb redid the calling of the multiplex PCR reads with MiXCR, one entry per CDR3 protein. The top ten clones hold 10% of a sample with about 540,000 distinct CDR3 sequences, roughly 14% of them seen once. In addition, the sample was reused for a study of T cells in Graves' hyperthyroidism and ophthalmopathy.

The source was peripheral blood mononuclear cells (PBMCs), collected at new diagnosis, from a patient treated with antithyroid drugs. This sequence originates from a man younger than 45 with Graves disease.

The CDR3 sequence: CASSLAASGRAGDTQYF. The CDR3 DNA is TGTGCCAGCAGCTTAGCGGCTAGCGGGAGGGCCGGAGATACGCAGTATTTT. The chain employs TRBV7-9 and TRBJ2-3; 12 bases are a match to TRBD2. CDR3 length: 17 amino acids. Per the germline V gene, CDR1 is SEHNR and CDR2 is FQNEAQ (reference sequence). V lost 0 bases, J lost 5 bases, and 6 bases stayed unmatched.